This T cell receptor (beta chain) emerged from a study of blood T cell repertoires in COVID-19. Study-wide context: Material from acute and convalescent COVID-19 was sourced from the United States, Italy and Spain. PBMCs, B-cell-depleted T cells, or T cells provided the cDNA or gDNA that made up the material.

Germline V gene lookup returns CDR1 SNHLY and CDR2 FYNNEI. CDR3 length: 15 residues. Trimming removed 4 bases from V and 6 bases from J; junction bases left unmatched: 9. Authors' data handling: Counts of nucleated cells, estimated from reference gene primer amplification, were obtained. Repertoires were generated with immunoSEQ multiplex PCR, while TCRdb's copy carries only in-frame clones and drops some. D and trimming were read from the DNA, whereas the V and J calls and clone size are those reported in that table. The data contain roughly 77,000 clones, about 87% of them singletons. This TCR was recovered from a man aged 45 to 65 with active COVID-19. The chain employs TRBV2 and TRBJ2-4, with 7 bases fitting TRBD2. Sequencing used peripheral blood. The CDR3 DNA reads TGTGCCAGCAGTGGGGGGGAGGGCAAGGGAAACATTCAGTACTTC. It translates to CASSGGEGKGNIQYF.